The 3 T cell receptor beta chains below all came from one sample that was sequenced in a study of blood T cell repertoires in COVID-19 (dated by TCRdb to between 2020 and 2021). Libraries were constructed by the immunoSEQ multiplex PCR assay. TCRdb stores this immuneACCESS table with in-frame sequences only. Part of the clones is absent; in the studies checked, under half of the shortfall reflects unresolved V genes, and no reason is known for the rest. For this sample there are approximately 240,000 clones; more than 70% appear just once. Of the sample, 2% to 2.5% falls within the top ten clones. The sequencing sample was made of peripheral blood. All receptors come from a woman aged 40 to 55 who had recovered from COVID-19.

The gene calls are TRBV23-1 and TRBJ2-7; D not certain. Being an ORF, TRBV23-1 has a function that is uncertain. This CDR3 spans 12 amino acids. With 0 bases removed from V and 6 bases from J, the gap between germline ends came to 6 bases. CDR3 sequence (DNA): TGCGCCAGCAGTCAATCCCAATTCGAGCAGTACTTC. Translating it yields CASSQSQFEQYF.

This clone is a singleton in its sample. This chain links TRBV5-5 with TRBJ2-1; D perhaps matches TRBD2 (6 bases). There are 16 residues in the CDR3. The V end lost 4 bases, the J end lost 0 bases, and 14 bases lay between the germline ends. Germline V gives CDR1 SGHKS, CDR2 YYEKEE (reference sequence). The CDR3 region is CASSPSDGSSYNEQFF. CDR3 DNA: TGTGCCAGCAGCCCCTCGGACGGGAGCTCCTACAATGAGCAGTTCTTC.

The rearrangement uses TRBV4-3 and TRBJ2-7; D is possibly TRBD2 (5 bases). This CDR3 region has 17 residues. Germline loops: CDR1 LGHNA, CDR2 YSLEER. Trimming removed 0 bases from V and 4 bases from J, with 19 bases in between. CDR3 loop: CASSQETPSGYLYEQYF. The DNA of the CDR3 is TGCGCCAGCAGCCAAGAGACCCCAAGCGGATACTTGTACGAGCAGTACTTC.